The 16 T cell receptor beta chains below all came from one sample that was sequenced in a study of blood T cell repertoires in COVID-19. Method: immunoSEQ multiplex PCR; TCRdb's copy keeps in-frame clones and lacks some. Among about 170,000 clones, 80% to 90% were seen once, and the ten largest hold 3.5% to 4%. Sequencing was carried out using PBMCs or T cells enriched from blood (not recorded which). Source of these receptors: a woman between 45 and 65 years old in a cohort exposed to, infected with or recovered from COVID-19 (not recorded which).

This chain uses TRBV11-2 with TRBJ2-5; TRBD2 might be the D (7 bases). The germline gives CDR1 SGHAT, CDR2 FQNNGV. Trimming pared 5 bases from V and 4 bases from J, leaving 14 bases between. The CDR3 spans 14 residues. The CDR3 region is CASSPGGAGETQYF. Written as DNA, the CDR3 is TGTGCCAGCAGCCCTGGGGGGGCGGGAGAGACCCAGTACTTC.

The DNA for the CDR3 is TGCGCCAGCAGCCAAGAACGGTGGGGGGGAGACTATGGCTACACCTTC. Residues: CASSQERWGGDYGYTF. The V gene is TRBV4-3, the J gene TRBJ1-2, with D possibly TRBD1 on 5 matching bases. Germline lookup yields CDR1 LGHNA and CDR2 YSLEER. Deletions cut 0 bases from V and 3 bases from J, with 14 bases between. The CDR3 is 16 residues long.

The CDR3 DNA reads TGTGCCAGCAGCCAAGGAACAGGGACAGCAGATACGCAGTATTTT. Protein sequence: CASSQGTGTADTQYF. The rearrangement uses TRBV3-1 (or the pseudogene TRBV3-2) and TRBJ2-3; 7 bases are shared with TRBD1. Germline assignment: CDR1 LGHDT and CDR2 YNNKEL (reference sequence). This CDR3 is built from 15 residues. Unmatched junction bases numbered 5, after V lost 1 base and J lost 4 bases.

V is TRBV27 and J is TRBJ2-7; TRBD1 matches at 9 bases. V lost 6 bases and J lost 5; bases outside the gene matches: 26. Looked up from germline, CDR1 is MNHEY and CDR2 is SMNVEV (reference sequence). The CDR3 spans 20 residues. Written as DNA, the CDR3 is TGTGCCAGCAGCCAAGACCCTCCTTTGGCCTCCGGGACAGGGTTCCACGAGCAGTACTTC. It translates to CASSQDPPLASGTGFHEQYF.

The chain combines TRBV6-5 with TRBJ1-2; D remains ambiguous. Between the trimmed V and J ends, which lost 4 bases and 0 bases, there was a span of 6 bases. The germline gives CDR1 MNHEY, CDR2 SVGAGI. This CDR3 has 13 amino acids. CDR3 bases: TGTGCCAGCAGTTTCCGGGCTAACTATGGCTACACCTTC. Translated, it gives CASSFRANYGYTF.

The genes are TRBV10-3 and TRBJ2-2; no clear D gene. Germline CDR1 and CDR2: ENHRY and SYGVKD. The V end was cut by 6 bases, the J end by 7 bases, with 12 bases between. This CDR3 has 13 amino acids. The DNA of the CDR3 is TGTGCCATCAGGGAGATCCTAGGCGGGGAGCTGTTTTTT. It translates to CAIREILGGELFF.

The genes are TRBV21-1 and TRBJ2-2; the D call in the table, TRBD1, was not verified against the DNA. TRBV21-1 is given as a pseudogene. CDR3 length equals 14 residues. CDR3 DNA: TGTGCCAGCATCCTGACAGGGAACACCGGGGAGCTGTTTTTT. Translation: CASILTGNTGELFF.

This clone has only one observation. Here the CDR3 DNA reads TGCGCCAGCAGCCAAGAGTTGGGACAGGGGAGAGAGACCCAGTACTTC. Translating it yields CASSQELGQGRETQYF. The genes are TRBV4-3 and TRBJ2-5, with TRBD1 matching over 10 bases. This CDR3 is 16 amino acids long. CDR1 and CDR2 (germline): LGHNA, YSLEER. Losses at the gene ends were 0 bases for V and 4 bases for J; bases not matched to a gene: 5.

The chain joins TRBV3-1 (or the pseudogene TRBV3-2) to TRBJ1-2, with D maybe TRBD1 (5 bases). Trimming stripped 0 bases from V and 4 bases from J, with 6 bases between. The CDR3 is 13 residues long. In germline, CDR1 is LGHDT, CDR2 YNNKEL (reference sequence). CDR3 DNA sequence: TGTGCCAGCAGCCAAGATCAGGGCTATGGCTACACCTTC. Its translation is CASSQDQGYGYTF.

Written as DNA, the CDR3 is TGTGCCAGCAGCGGACGCAGGGACACATCCTACGAGCAGTACTTC. As protein: CASSGRRDTSYEQYF. This sequence joins TRBV7-8 and TRBJ2-7; the D gene is possibly TRBD1 (6 bases). Germline V gene lookup returns CDR1 SGHVS and CDR2 FQNEAQ. The length of the CDR3 is 15 residues. Trimming cost V 5 bases and J 1 base, with 15 bases left between them. The full variable domain, rest sourced from reference TRBV7-8 and TRBJ2-7, is GAGVSQSPRYKVAKRGQDVALRCDPISGHVSLFWYQQALGQGPEFLTYFQNEAQLDKSGLPSDRFFAERPEGSVSTLKIQRTQQEDSAVYLCASSGRRDTSYEQYFGPGTRLTVT.

The rearrangement links TRBV5-1 to TRBJ2-5; perhaps TRBD2 as D (5 bases). Germline-derived CDR1 and CDR2 are SGHRS and YFSETQ. The CDR3 sequence is 15 residues long. V lost 0 bases and J 6 bases, leaving 15 bases between the germline ends. DNA for the CDR3: TGCGCCAGCAGCTTGGAAAGCGGTATACTAAAGACCCAGTACTTC. Protein: CASSLESGILKTQYF.

The V gene is TRBV6-6, the J gene TRBJ1-5; 7 nucleotides line up with TRBD1. The CDR3 length is 13 residues. Germline values: CDR1 MNHNY, CDR2 SVGAGI (reference sequence). V shed 8 bases and J 5 bases; nucleotides not matched to a gene: 6. CDR3 residues: CASCGTEYQPQHF. DNA for the CDR3: TGTGCCAGCTGCGGGACAGAATATCAGCCCCAGCATTTT.

The genes are TRBV2 and TRBJ1-1, with D possibly TRBD1 on 5 matching bases. V shed 5 bases and J shed 2 bases, with 9 bases lying between them. Per the germline V gene, CDR1 is SNHLY and CDR2 is FYNNEI. CDR3 length equals 13 residues. The CDR3 nucleotides read TGTGCCAGCAGTCAGGGATCTAACACTGAAGCTTTCTTT. This encodes CASSQGSNTEAFF.

The CDR3 region is CAISVGTGVSPLHF. CDR3 sequence (DNA): TGTGCCATCAGTGTCGGGACAGGGGTATCACCCCTCCACTTT. The chain joins TRBV10-3 to TRBJ1-6; 10 nucleotides align to TRBD1. Per germline, CDR1 ENHRY and CDR2 SYGVKD. CDR3 length: 14 amino acids. The J segment lost 10 bases and the V segment lost 4 bases, leaving 4 bases of the junction unmatched.

This chain connects TRBV7-2 to TRBJ1-4, with D possibly TRBD1 on 5 matching bases. Germline V CDR1 and CDR2: SGHTA, FQGNSA. Trimming removed 1 base at V and 6 bases at J, with 12 bases between. This CDR3 has 15 amino acids. The CDR3 DNA sequence: TGTGCCAGCAGCTTAGTTTGGGGGGTGGATGAAAAACTGTTTTTT. This sequence encodes CASSLVWGVDEKLFF. The full variable domain, with the rest looked up from reference TRBV7-2 and TRBJ1-4, is GAGVSQSPSNKVTEKGKDVELRCDPISGHTALYWYRQSLGQGLEFLIYFQGNSAPDKSGLPSDRFSAERTGGSVSTLTIQRTQQEDSAVYLCASSLVWGVDEKLFFGSGTQLSVL.

This chain links TRBV4-2 with TRBJ2-4, with D perhaps TRBD2 (5 bases). The germline V gene has CDR1 LGHNA and CDR2 YNFKEQ. Trimming removed 1 base from V and 7 bases from J, with 11 bases in between. This CDR3 is 14 amino acids long. CDR3 sequence: CASSQVGVANIQYF. The CDR3 DNA reads TGTGCCAGCAGCCAAGTAGGAGTAGCGAACATTCAGTACTTC.